The entry below describes one T cell receptor (beta chain). Its antigen is currently unknown. Repertoires were generated with immunoSEQ multiplex PCR, while TCRdb's copy carries only in-frame clones and drops some. The repertoire holds about 18,000 clones, approximately 80% seen once, with roughly 19% in the top ten. These data belong to a study of lymphopenia after photon versus proton radiotherapy. Study-level points and caveats: Photon-treated patients lost naive T cells and TCR diversity; proton-treated stayed stable.

CDR1 is SQVTM and CDR2 is ANQGSEA in the germline V gene. Trimming shortened V by 6 bases and J by 0 bases, and 12 bases separated the two germline ends. The CDR3 runs 14 residues. The material was peripheral blood, obtained from a patient treated with proton-based radiotherapy. This receptor was obtained from a man between 65 and 79 years old with pancreatic cancer. The rearrangement joins TRBV29-1 to TRBJ1-5; no clear D. In DNA, the CDR3 is TGCAGCGTGGGTGTAGGGAATAGCAATCAGCCCCAGCATTTT. It codes for CSVGVGNSNQPQHF.